One and the same sample provided the 13 T cell receptor beta chains below, sequenced in a study of blood T cell repertoires in COVID-19. Sequencing used immunoSEQ multiplex PCR; TCRdb keeps in-frame clones, though not all of them. The sample shows approximately 170,000 clones, around 82% of them seen only once. Sample: peripheral blood. These receptors came from a man at least 80 years old with COVID-19, enrolled during active disease.

V gene TRBV7-9 combines with J gene TRBJ2-7; D ambiguous. Germline V gene sequence: CDR1 SEHNR, CDR2 FQNEAQ (reference sequence). Between the trimmed V and J ends, which lost 5 bases and 3 bases, there was a span of 5 bases. CDR3 length: 11 residues. As DNA, the CDR3 is TGTGCCAGCAGCACGGGCTACGAGCAGTACTTC. Protein sequence: CASSTGYEQYF.

The CDR3 loop reads CASSTGTGWGDTEAFF. CDR3 nucleotide sequence: TGTGCCAGCAGCACCGGGACAGGATGGGGGGACACTGAAGCTTTCTTT. The gene calls are TRBV7-3 and TRBJ1-1; 8 bases are a match to TRBD1. The CDR3 loop spans 16 amino acids. V shed 5 bases, J shed 3 bases, and the junction held 11 bases outside the gene matches. CDR1 is SGHTA, CDR2 FQGTGA, per germline. Full variable domain (rest looked up from reference TRBV7-3 and TRBJ1-1): GAGVSQTPSNKVTEKGKYVELRCDPISGHTALYWYRQSLGQGPEFLIYFQGTGAADDSGLPNDRFFAVRPEGSVSTLKIQRTERGDSAVYLCASSTGTGWGDTEAFFGQGTRLTVV.

The V gene is TRBV18, the J gene TRBJ2-5, with a weak D call TRBD2 (6 bases). The germline gives CDR1 KGHSH, CDR2 LQKENI. The CDR3 loop spans 14 amino acids. With 3 bases removed from V and 2 bases from J, the gap between germline ends came to 10 bases. The CDR3 sequence is CASSPGTVQETQYF. DNA for the CDR3: TGTGCCAGCTCACCTGGGACTGTTCAAGAGACCCAGTACTTC.

The J gene is TRBJ1-5, the V gene TRBV19; 7 bases are a match to TRBD1. Germline assignment: CDR1 LNHDA and CDR2 SQIVND (reference sequence). The CDR3 contains 15 residues. J lost 1 base, V lost 7 bases, and 7 bases had no gene match. As DNA, the CDR3 is TGTGCCAGTACCACAGACAGGGCGAGCAATCAGCCCCAGCATTTT. The encoded protein is CASTTDRASNQPQHF. The full variable domain, its missing parts supplied by reference TRBV19 and TRBJ1-5, is DGGITQSPKYLFRKEGQNVTLSCEQNLNHDAMYWYRQDPGQGLRLIYYSQIVNDFQKGDIAEGYSVSREKKESFPLTVTSAQKNPTAFYLCASTTDRASNQPQHFGDGTRLSIL.

The chain has TRBV6-4 and TRBJ2-5, with 8 bases identical to TRBD1. The CDR3 has 16 amino acids. J was trimmed by 4 bases and V by 2 bases; bases with no gene match: 9. Germline-derived CDR1 and CDR2 are MRHNA and SNTAGT. CDR3 in amino acids: CASSDAVTGVPETQYF. The CDR3 DNA sequence: TGTGCCAGCAGTGACGCCGTGACAGGGGTCCCAGAGACCCAGTACTTC.

The chain carries TRBV11-3 and TRBJ1-6, with 9 bases fitting TRBD1. With 5 bases clipped from V and 12 bases from J, the junction kept 17 bases outside the gene matches. Germline V gives CDR1 SGHNT, CDR2 YENEEA. CDR3 length equals 17 residues. DNA for the CDR3: TGTGCCAGCAGCCTCCTGGGACAGGGTATGCGGGGGGAACCCCTCCACTTT. It translates to CASSLLGQGMRGEPLHF.

This clone showed up just once. The CDR3 region is CASSPAGGAGGLNTEAFF. The CDR3 DNA is TGTGCCAGCAGTCCTGCTGGTGGGGCAGGGGGCCTGAACACTGAAGCTTTCTTT. V is TRBV6-6 and J is TRBJ1-1, with TRBD1 identical over 8 bases. Trimming cost V 5 bases and J 0 bases; bases outside gene matches: 14. Germline CDR1 reads MNHNY; CDR2 reads SVGAGI (reference sequence). The length of the CDR3 is 18 residues.

J is TRBJ2-1 and V is TRBV2; D uncertain. Trimming stripped 8 bases from V and 4 bases from J, with 6 bases between. CDR3 length: 11 amino acids. Germline V CDR1 and CDR2: SNHLY, FYNNEI. DNA of the CDR3: TGTGCCAGCCATACATACAATGAGCAGTTCTTC. Amino acids: CASHTYNEQFF.

The rearrangement uses TRBV5-5 and TRBJ1-4; D is unclear. The CDR3 runs to 14 residues. Germline assignment: CDR1 SGHKS and CDR2 YYEKEE (reference sequence). Trimming stripped 2 bases from V and 3 bases from J, with 8 bases between. The CDR3 sequence: CASSFYGANEKLFF. CDR3 bases: TGTGCCAGCAGCTTTTACGGGGCTAATGAAAAACTGTTTTTT.

The chain links TRBV23-1 to TRBJ1-6; D might be TRBD1 (5 bases). TRBV23-1 qualifies as an ORF whose function is uncertain. V dropped 4 bases and J dropped 0 bases, with 13 bases sitting between them. CDR3 size: 17 residues. The CDR3 reads CASSRETGGSYNSPLHF. The CDR3 DNA reads TGCGCCAGCAGTCGTGAAACCGGGGGCTCCTATAATTCACCCCTCCACTTT.

The chain joins TRBV29-1 to TRBJ1-5, with TRBD1 as a possible D gene (5 bases). Trimming removed 4 bases from V and 8 bases from J, with 18 bases in between. From germline, CDR1 is SQVTM and CDR2 ANQGSEA. The CDR3 consists of 14 residues. The CDR3 region is CSVVEGAASEPQHF. As DNA, the CDR3 is TGCAGCGTTGTCGAAGGGGCCGCGTCAGAGCCCCAGCATTTT.

V usage is TRBV19 and J usage is TRBJ1-3; D possibly corresponds to TRBD1 (6 bases). CDR1 is LNHDA, CDR2 SQIVND, per germline (reference sequence). V was pared by 5 bases and J by 0 bases, with 17 bases between. This CDR3 spans 17 amino acids. DNA of the CDR3: TGTGCCAGTAGTGCCTCAACGAGGGGGACCTCTGGAAACACCATATATTTT. Encoded protein: CASSASTRGTSGNTIYF.

This chain joins TRBV5-4 and TRBJ1-6; tentative D call: TRBD1 (6 bases). Deletions cut 4 bases from V and 1 base from J, with 21 bases between. CDR1 and CDR2 (germline): SGHNT, YYREEE (reference sequence). CDR3 length: 19 residues. The CDR3, as DNA: TGTGCCAGCAGCCCCGGGGGCACGGGGGGCGTATCCTATAATTCACCCCTCCACTTT. The encoded protein is CASSPGGTGGVSYNSPLHF.